Below, 17 T cell receptor beta chains from the same sample are listed, as sequenced in a study of CD8+ T cells in alopecia areata. Sample treatment: oral pan-JAK inhibitor, 5-10 mg twice daily. RNA extraction and reverse transcription yielded cDNA as sequencing template. TCRdb keeps only in-frame clones here, not all; method: immunoSEQ multiplex PCR. The top ten clones hold around 3.9% of a sample with about 210,000 clones, over 60% of them seen once. Sequences were derived from CD4+ T cells sorted from blood, sampled at week 4, from a patient treated with tofacitinib. These receptors were taken from a human donor with alopecia areata.

The chain carries TRBV9 and TRBJ1-1; 9 nucleotides agree with TRBD1. Trimming at V came to 0 bases and at J to 4 bases, leaving 4 bases not matched to a gene. The CDR3 covers 15 residues. Germline V CDR1 and CDR2: SGDLS, YYNGEE. CDR3 DNA sequence: TGTGCCAGCAGCGTAGTAGGACAGGGGCTCACTGAAGCTTTCTTT. This translates into CASSVVGQGLTEAFF.

This clone was picked up a small number of times. This sequence joins TRBV6-1 and TRBJ1-4; no clear D gene. Trimming cost V 2 bases and J 0 bases, with 4 bases left between them. CDR3 length: 14 amino acids. Germline loops: CDR1 MNHNS, CDR2 SASEGT. The CDR3 coding sequence is TGTGCCAGCAGTGAAAGTGCAACTAATGAAAAACTGTTTTTT. This translates into CASSESATNEKLFF.

The V and J genes are TRBV9 and TRBJ2-3; D ambiguous. The CDR3 is 12 amino acids. The germline V gene encodes CDR1 SGDLS and CDR2 YYNGEE. Between the trimmed V and J ends, which lost 0 bases and 4 bases, there was a span of 3 bases. The CDR3 protein is CASSVAADTQYF. In nucleotides, the CDR3 is TGTGCCAGCAGCGTAGCGGCAGATACGCAGTATTTT. Supplemented by reference TRBV9 and TRBJ2-3, the full variable domain reads DSGVTQTPKHLITATGQRVTLRCSPRSGDLSVYWYQQSLDQGLQFLIQYYNGEERAKGNILERFSAQQFPDLHSELNLSSLELGDSALYFCASSVAADTQYFGPGTRLTVL.

J is TRBJ2-3 and V is TRBV25-1; the D call may be TRBD1 or TRBD2 (5 bases each). V dropped 0 bases and J dropped 1 base, with 11 bases sitting between them. The V gene's germline CDR1 is MGHDK and CDR2 SYGVNS. The CDR3 consists of 16 residues. DNA of the CDR3: TGTGCCAGCAGTGAATATGTGAGAGGGGGCACAGATACGCAGTATTTT. It is translated as CASSEYVRGGTDTQYF.

The gene calls are TRBV15 and TRBJ1-4; D gene ambiguous. This CDR3 contains 15 residues. Germline assignment: CDR1 LNHNV and CDR2 YYDKDF (reference sequence). The ends were cut back, 1 base at V and 4 bases at J, with 10 bases in the middle. The CDR3 coding sequence is TGTGCCACCAGCAGAGTATCACGGATTAATGAAAAACTGTTTTTT. Residues: CATSRVSRINEKLFF.

The chain uses TRBV5-1 and TRBJ2-3, with TRBD2 matching 7 bases. This CDR3 has 15 amino acids. The germline V gene encodes CDR1 SGHRS and CDR2 YFSETQ. With V trimmed by 4 bases and J by 1 base, 6 bases remained unmatched. The CDR3: CASSPGGFGTDTQYF. CDR3 sequence (DNA): TGCGCCAGCAGCCCCGGGGGGTTTGGCACAGATACGCAGTATTTT.

The chain employs TRBV30 and TRBJ1-3, with D uncertain. The germline V gene encodes CDR1 GTSNPN and CDR2 SVGIG (reference sequence). The CDR3 has 14 residues. V was shortened by 1 base and J by 0 bases, with 7 bases between the two germline ends. CDR3 sequence reads: CAWSGGSSGNTIYF. The CDR3 nucleotides are TGTGCCTGGAGTGGAGGGTCCTCTGGAAACACCATATATTTT.

CDR3 region: CSVGPQYSTDTQYF. The CDR3 DNA reads as TGCAGCGTCGGCCCGCAGTACTCCACAGATACGCAGTATTTT. The genes are TRBV29-1 and TRBJ2-3; D is unresolved. V dropped 6 bases and J dropped 2 bases, with 15 bases sitting between them. The CDR3 totals 14 residues. Germline CDR1 and CDR2: SQVTM and ANQGSEA.

The chain recombines TRBV4-2 with TRBJ2-1; D gene unclear. The V end was cut by 0 bases, the J end by 6 bases, with 3 bases between. Germline loops: CDR1 LGHNA, CDR2 YNFKEQ. The CDR3 has 12 residues. The CDR3 nucleotides read TGTGCCAGCAGCCAAGACTCCAATGAGCAGTTCTTC. Protein product: CASSQDSNEQFF.

The chain joins TRBV13 to TRBJ2-1; TRBD2 matches at 7 bases. Germline CDR1 reads PRHDT; CDR2 reads FYEKMQ (reference sequence). The CDR3 has 13 amino acids. The junction had 6 bases not matched to a gene; V was cut back by 6 bases and J by 7 bases. The CDR3 bases are TGTGCCAGCAGTAAGTACGGGGGGAATGAGCAGTTCTTC. As protein: CASSKYGGNEQFF.

The chain recombines TRBV30 with TRBJ1-1; D possibly corresponds to TRBD1 (5 bases). Trimming cost V 2 bases and J 1 base, with 11 bases left between them. This CDR3 has 14 residues. Germline V CDR1 and CDR2: GTSNPN, SVGIG (reference sequence). In nucleotides, the CDR3 is TGTGCCTGGAGTCGGAATAGGGGGAACACTGAAGCTTTCTTT. It yields the protein CAWSRNRGNTEAFF.

The rearrangement joins TRBV19 to TRBJ2-5, with D hard to call. In germline, CDR1 is LNHDA, CDR2 SQIVND (reference sequence). The CDR3 has 13 amino acids. V dropped 1 base and J dropped 4 bases, with 7 bases sitting between them. In DNA, the CDR3 is TGTGCCAGTAGTATAGTGGACGCAGAGACCCAGTACTTC. Protein sequence: CASSIVDAETQYF.

The rearrangement joins TRBV11-2 to TRBJ2-7, with D perhaps TRBD2 (5 bases). The V gene's germline CDR1 is SGHAT and CDR2 FQNNGV. This CDR3 region has 13 residues. Trimming removed 8 bases from V and 7 bases from J, with 18 bases in between. Written as DNA, the CDR3 is TGTGCCAGCGCTGGCAGGCGGTTAGCGGAGCAGTACTTC. This encodes CASAGRRLAEQYF.

The rearrangement joins TRBV2 to TRBJ2-2; the D is unclear. CDR3 length equals 13 residues. Per the germline V gene, CDR1 is SNHLY and CDR2 is FYNNEI. V dropped 1 base and J dropped 2 bases, with 2 bases sitting between them. CDR3 in amino acids: CASSEVNTGELFF. DNA of the CDR3: TGTGCCAGCAGTGAAGTAAACACCGGGGAGCTGTTTTTT.

The rearrangement joins TRBV2 to TRBJ1-1; D is ambiguous. V was trimmed by 4 bases and J by 7 bases, leaving 13 bases between them. The germline V gene has CDR1 SNHLY and CDR2 FYNNEI. The CDR3 is made up of 13 amino acids. CDR3 loop: CASSVERKDEAFF. CDR3 in DNA: TGTGCCAGCAGTGTCGAAAGGAAAGATGAAGCTTTCTTT.

A few counts support this clone. The chain recombines TRBV29-1 with TRBJ1-2; D is uncertain. Trimming shortened V by 4 bases and J by 8 bases, and 17 bases separated the two germline ends. There are 13 residues in the CDR3. CDR1 and CDR2 (germline): SQVTM, ANQGSEA. CDR3 DNA sequence: TGCAGCGTTGTCGGACGGCTCGCGGCGGGCTACACCTTC. Translating gives CSVVGRLAAGYTF.

This chain uses TRBV25-1 with TRBJ1-6; TRBD1 aligns across 7 bases. This CDR3 has 12 residues. V shed 6 bases and J 7 bases; nucleotides not matched to a gene: 0. In germline, CDR1 is MGHDK, CDR2 SYGVNS. CDR3 sequence (DNA): TGTGCCAGCAGAGGGGGCAATTCACCCCTCCACTTT. Its protein is CASRGGNSPLHF.